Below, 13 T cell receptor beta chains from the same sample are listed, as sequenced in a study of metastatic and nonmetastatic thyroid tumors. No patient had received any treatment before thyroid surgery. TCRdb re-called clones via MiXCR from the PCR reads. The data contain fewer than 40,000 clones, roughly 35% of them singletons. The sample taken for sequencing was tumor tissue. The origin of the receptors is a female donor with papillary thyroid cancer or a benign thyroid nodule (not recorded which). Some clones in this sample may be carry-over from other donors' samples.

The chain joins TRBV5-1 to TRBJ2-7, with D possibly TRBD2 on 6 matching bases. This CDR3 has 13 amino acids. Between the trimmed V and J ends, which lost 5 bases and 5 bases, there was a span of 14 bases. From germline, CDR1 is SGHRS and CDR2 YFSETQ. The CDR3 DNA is TGCGCCAGCAGGGAGGGGCCGGATCACGAGCAGTACTTC. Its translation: CASREGPDHEQYF.

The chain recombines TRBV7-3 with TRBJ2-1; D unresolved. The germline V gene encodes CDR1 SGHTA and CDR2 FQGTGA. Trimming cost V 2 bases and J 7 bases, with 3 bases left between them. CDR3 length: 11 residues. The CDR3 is CASSLGNEQFF. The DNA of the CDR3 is TGTGCCAGCAGCTTAGGGAATGAGCAGTTCTTC.

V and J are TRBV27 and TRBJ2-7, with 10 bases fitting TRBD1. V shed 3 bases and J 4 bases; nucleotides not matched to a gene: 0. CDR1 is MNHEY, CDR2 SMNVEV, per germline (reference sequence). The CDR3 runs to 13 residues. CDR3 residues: CASSLDRGYEQYF. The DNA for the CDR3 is TGTGCCAGCAGTTTGGACAGGGGGTACGAGCAGTACTTC.

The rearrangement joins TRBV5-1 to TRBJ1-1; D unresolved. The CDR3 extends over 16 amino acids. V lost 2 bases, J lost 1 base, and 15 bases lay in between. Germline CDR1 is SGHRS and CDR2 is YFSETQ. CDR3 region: CASSLGLVSGNTEAFF. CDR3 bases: TGCGCCAGCAGCTTAGGACTGGTCAGTGGGAACACTGAAGCTTTCTTT.

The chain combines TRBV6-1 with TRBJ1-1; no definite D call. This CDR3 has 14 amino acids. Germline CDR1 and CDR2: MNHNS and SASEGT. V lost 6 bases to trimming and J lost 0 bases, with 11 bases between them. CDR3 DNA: TGTGCCAGCAGCCCCAGGTCAATGAACACTGAAGCTTTCTTT. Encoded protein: CASSPRSMNTEAFF.

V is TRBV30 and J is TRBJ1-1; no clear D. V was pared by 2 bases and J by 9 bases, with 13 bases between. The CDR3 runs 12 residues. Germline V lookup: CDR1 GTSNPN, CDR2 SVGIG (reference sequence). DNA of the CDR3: TGTGCCTGGAGTATAGGCAGCCTCCAAGCTTTCTTT. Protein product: CAWSIGSLQAFF.

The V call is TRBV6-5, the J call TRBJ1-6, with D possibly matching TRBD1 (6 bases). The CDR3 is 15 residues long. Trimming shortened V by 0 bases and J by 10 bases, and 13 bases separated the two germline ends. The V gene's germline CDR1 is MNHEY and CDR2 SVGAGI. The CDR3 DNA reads TGTGCCAGCAGTTACTCTACTGGACAGCCATCACCCCTCCACTTT. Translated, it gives CASSYSTGQPSPLHF.

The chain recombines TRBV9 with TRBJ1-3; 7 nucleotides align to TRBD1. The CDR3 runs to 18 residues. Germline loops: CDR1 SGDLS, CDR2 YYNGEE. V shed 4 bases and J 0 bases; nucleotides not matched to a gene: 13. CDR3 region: CASSTQSTGSLSGNTIYF. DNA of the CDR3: TGTGCCAGCAGCACCCAATCGACAGGGAGTCTCTCTGGAAACACCATATATTTT.

The CDR3: CASSSLRDTSGNTIYF. CDR3 nucleotide sequence: TGTGCCAGCAGTTCCCTCCGGGACACCTCTGGAAACACCATATATTTT. The genes are TRBV28 and TRBJ1-3, with TRBD1 as a possible D gene (6 bases). The V end was cut by 4 bases, the J end by 0 bases, with 13 bases between. Germline assignment: CDR1 MDHEN and CDR2 SYDVKM. This CDR3 is 16 amino acids long. Based on the CDR3 plus reference TRBV28 and TRBJ1-3, the full variable domain is DVKVTQSSRYLVKRTGEKVFLECVQDMDHENMFWYRQDPGLGLRLIYFSYDVKMKEKGDIPEGYSVSREKKERFSLILESASTNQTSMYLCASSSLRDTSGNTIYFGEGSWLTVV.

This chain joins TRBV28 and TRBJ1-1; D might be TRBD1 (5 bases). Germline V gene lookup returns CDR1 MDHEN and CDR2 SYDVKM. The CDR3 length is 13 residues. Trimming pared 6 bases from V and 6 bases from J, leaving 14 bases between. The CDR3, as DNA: TGTGCCAGCAGAAACCATCAGGGCTCTGAAGCTTTCTTT. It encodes CASRNHQGSEAFF.

The CDR3 here is CASSGGGGGSYEQYF. In DNA, the CDR3 is TGTGCCAGCAGTGGGGGGGGTGGGGGCTCCTACGAGCAGTACTTC. This rearrangement joins TRBV6-2 or TRBV6-3 to TRBJ2-7; 7 positions agree with TRBD2. V shed 5 bases and J 0 bases; nucleotides not matched to a gene: 7. The CDR3 consists of 15 residues. Per germline, CDR1 MNHEY and CDR2 SVGEGT.

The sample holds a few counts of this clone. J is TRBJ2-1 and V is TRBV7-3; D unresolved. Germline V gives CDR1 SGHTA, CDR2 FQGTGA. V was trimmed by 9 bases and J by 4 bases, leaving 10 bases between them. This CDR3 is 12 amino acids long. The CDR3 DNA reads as TGTGCCAGTGGTGACGCATACAATGAGCAGTTCTTC. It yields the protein CASGDAYNEQFF.

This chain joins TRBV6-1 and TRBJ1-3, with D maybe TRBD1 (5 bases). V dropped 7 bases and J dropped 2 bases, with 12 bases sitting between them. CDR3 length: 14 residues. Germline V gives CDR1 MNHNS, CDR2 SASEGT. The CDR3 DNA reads TGTGCCAGCACCCCGGGGGAGCCTGGAAACACCATATATTTT. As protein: CASTPGEPGNTIYF.